This section outlines one T cell receptor beta chain sequence together with its context. Its cognate antigen has yet to be identified. The limits of the CDR3 on the DNA are not certain, so only TCRdb's listed CDR3 is given. The method was RT-PCR. Sequenced using an Illumina HiSeq 2500. In TCRdb, the public reads were trimmed at Q25 with fastp and aligned with MiXCR, with productive beta chains retained. Records with the same CDR3 protein are collapsed into one entry carrying the most frequent genes and DNA. For this sample there are about 540,000 distinct CDR3 sequences; approximately 22% appear just once. The ten largest clones represent approximately 3% of the sample. The entry originates in a study of response to subunit inactivated influenza vaccine (dated by TCRdb to the late 2010s). With regard to the full study: Deep quantitative profiling of the T cell receptor repertoire was used in the study to follow responses to a trivalent subunit inactivated influenza vaccine. The paper as a whole reports these results and caveats: The authors suggested that each seasonal influenza vaccination may recruit only a limited number of new T cells.

The CDR3 starts with the cysteine, ends with the phenylalanine, and has 12 residues. CDR1 and CDR2 were assigned from the germline V gene as SQVTM and ANQGSEA. The data also belong to a second study, concerning T cells expressing NK-cell markers. The second study reports: TCR beta cDNA libraries were made by 5'RACE template switching that added a universal primer site and unique molecular identifiers. Under ten donors provided sorted CD3+CD56+NKG2C+, CD3+CD56+NKG2C- and CD3+CD56-NKG2C+ T-cell subsets, whose TCR beta-chain repertoires were profiled. Among the eight sequenced donors, seven were HCMV-seropositive and one was HCMV-seronegative. In several experiments an anti-gammadeltaTCR antibody was added to restrict sorting to alphabetaTCR-expressing T cells. In six donors, the dominant CD3+CD56+NKG2C+ clonotypes ranked among the top 10 CD8+ clonotypes, making up about 1.0-7.5% of CD8+ T cells. Those dominant clonotypes were again the most abundant among CD3+CD56-NKG2C+ cells in a few donors, at roughly 25-60.1%. It remained unclear whether the expanded NKG2C-expressing T cell clones were specific for HCMV antigens. Randomly selected healthy volunteers, three men and five women, were used as the eight sequenced donors. HCMV-specific IgG was detected in serum with a commercial ELISA kit to determine HCMV serostatus. Ficoll density gradient centrifugation was used to isolate peripheral blood mononuclear cells from blood. Magnetic immunoseparation with Miltenyi isolation kits was used to isolate CD4+ and CD8+ T cells from PBMC. cDNA synthesis was primed from the TCR beta constant segment and was followed by two successive PCR amplification steps. The libraries were sequenced on Illumina HiSeq 2000/2500, MiSeq or NextSeq, producing 2 x 150 bp reads. MIGEC was used to demultiplex reads and group reads by UMI, and MiTCR was used to assemble and quantify clonotypes. To exclude erroneous sequences, any TCR cDNA sequence not supported by at least two reads was discarded. Downstream repertoire analysis used the tcR package, and clonotypes were matched across fractions by CDR3 nucleotide sequence plus V segment. VDJmatch was used to annotate antigen specificity against VDJdb, with one amino acid substitution allowed in CDR3.

The sequencing used CD4+ T cells sorted from PBMCs, collected about 12 days after vaccination. This clonotype was sampled from a man over 45 who received an inactivated influenza vaccine. Donor details come from another sample of the same person, matched by shared clones. This sequence uses TRBV29-1 and TRBJ2-3; TRBD1 is the table's D call, not checked against the DNA. The CDR3 protein is CSVAPGSDTQCF.